This TCR beta chain was captured in a study of neurological immune-mediated disorders. The study's findings and limits: There was no clinical or MRI feature that was associated with the multiple sclerosis repertoire cluster. Sharing of CDR3 amino acid sequences among expanded clones across subjects was absent, suggesting private repertoires in all groups.

Synthesis of cDNA was accomplished via 5'RACE employing 10-nucleotide random UMIs. Each CDR3 protein is one row after TCRdb ran MiXCR on the 5' RACE reads. Of some 56,000 distinct CDR3 sequences in the sample, around 4% are singletons; the top ten hold about 6.7%. V dropped 0 bases and J dropped 3 bases, with 12 bases sitting between them. CDR3 length equals 15 residues. Germline V gene data show CDR1 as SGHRS and CDR2 as YFSETQ. This clonotype was counted ten times or more. No antigen is known for it. Material: PBMCs. The sequence derives from a man in his 60s with multiple sclerosis. The rearrangement uses TRBV5-1 and TRBJ2-5; the D gene could be TRBD1 or TRBD2 (5 bases each). The CDR3 DNA reads TGCGCCAGCAGCTTGGAGAGGGGCTTGGAAGAGACCCAGTACTTC. Its translation is CASSLERGLEETQYF.